The 8 T cell receptor beta chains below all came from one sample that was sequenced in a study of untreated major depressive disorder. Repertoires were generated with immunoSEQ multiplex PCR, while TCRdb's copy carries only in-frame clones and drops some. The data show some 21,000 clones, with around nine tenths seen just once and under 0.6% held by the top ten. The sample taken for sequencing was CD4+ T cells from PBMCs. The receptors were gathered from a woman between 40 and 55 years old in good health.

The rearrangement links TRBV29-1 to TRBJ1-1, with D tentatively TRBD1 (5 bases). This CDR3 contains 13 residues. CDR1 and CDR2 from the germline V gene are SQVTM and ANQGSEA. V was pared by 3 bases and J by 4 bases, with 12 bases between. As DNA, the CDR3 is TGCAGCGTTGATTCCCTTGGGGGCACTGAAGCTTTCTTT. Its protein product is CSVDSLGGTEAFF.

The V gene is TRBV19, the J gene TRBJ1-2; D perhaps matches TRBD1 (5 bases). CDR3 length: 13 residues. V was clipped by 4 bases and J by 4 bases, with 10 bases between them. Germline assignment: CDR1 LNHDA and CDR2 SQIVND (reference sequence). DNA of the CDR3: TGTGCCAGTAGTAGGGACGGAATCTATGGCTACACCTTC. It specifies CASSRDGIYGYTF.

This clone showed up just once. The chain uses TRBV7-9 and TRBJ1-3, with 9 bases matching TRBD1. Germline-derived CDR1 and CDR2 are SEHNR and FQNEAQ (reference sequence). CDR3 length: 17 amino acids. The J segment lost 6 bases and the V segment lost 5 bases, leaving 14 bases of the junction unmatched. CDR3 sequence (DNA): TGTGCCAGCAGCAGCTCCGGGACAGGGCTTAGGGCAAACACCATATATTTT. Its protein product is CASSSSGTGLRANTIYF.

The rearrangement links TRBV30 to TRBJ1-3; weak D call: TRBD1 (5 bases). The CDR3 has 13 amino acids. Germline V CDR1 and CDR2: GTSNPN, SVGIG (reference sequence). V dropped 1 base and J dropped 4 bases, with 8 bases sitting between them. CDR3 residues: CAWSGQMGNTIYF. The CDR3 DNA follows: TGTGCCTGGAGTGGACAGATGGGAAACACCATATATTTT.

This clone came up a few times. This chain connects TRBV19 to TRBJ1-2; perhaps TRBD1 as D (6 bases). V lost 7 bases to trimming and J lost 6 bases, with 21 bases between them. Germline lookup yields CDR1 LNHDA and CDR2 SQIVND (reference sequence). The CDR3 extends over 15 amino acids. The CDR3 protein is CASKRQELSRDGYTF. In DNA, the CDR3 is TGTGCCAGTAAGAGACAGGAGCTCTCCCGGGATGGCTACACCTTC.

The CDR3 region has the DNA TGTGCCAGCAGCAAAGCAAACCGGGACCTCCCCTCCTACGAGCAGTACTTC. Translating it yields CASSKANRDLPSYEQYF. This chain joins TRBV21-1 and TRBJ2-7. TRBV21-1 corresponds to a pseudogene. The CDR3 has 17 residues.

V usage is TRBV5-1 and J usage is TRBJ2-2; 9 positions agree with TRBD1. The J segment lost 6 bases and the V segment lost 0 bases, leaving 3 bases of the junction unmatched. The CDR3 runs 15 residues. Germline V gives CDR1 SGHRS, CDR2 YFSETQ. The CDR3: CASSLGTGGPGELFF. As DNA, the CDR3 is TGCGCCAGCAGCTTGGGTACAGGGGGCCCCGGGGAGCTGTTTTTT.

In its sample, this clone was seen once. V is TRBV20-1 and J is TRBJ1-1; D might be TRBD1 (6 bases). V was cut by 2 bases and J by 11 bases, with 12 bases left in between. There are 11 residues in the CDR3. Germline CDR1 reads DFQATT; CDR2 reads SNEGSKA (reference sequence). The CDR3 DNA reads as TGCAGTGCTAGATCCAGGGGTGAGGCTTTCTTT. As protein: CSARSRGEAFF.